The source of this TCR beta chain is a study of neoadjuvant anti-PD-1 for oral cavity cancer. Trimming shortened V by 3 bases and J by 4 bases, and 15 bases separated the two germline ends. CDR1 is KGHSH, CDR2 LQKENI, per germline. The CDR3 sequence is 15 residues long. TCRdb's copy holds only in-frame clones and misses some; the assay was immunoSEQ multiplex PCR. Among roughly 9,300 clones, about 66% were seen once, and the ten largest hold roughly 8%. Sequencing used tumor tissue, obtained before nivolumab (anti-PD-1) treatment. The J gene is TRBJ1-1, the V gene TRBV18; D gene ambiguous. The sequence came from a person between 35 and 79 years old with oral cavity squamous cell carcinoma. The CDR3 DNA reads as TGTGCCAGCTCACCGGTGGTTAGGGATGGCACTGAAGCTTTCTTT. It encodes CASSPVVRDGTEAFF.